Below, 14 T cell receptor beta chains from the same sample are listed, as sequenced in a study of blood T cell repertoires in COVID-19 (dated by TCRdb to about 2020). The library relied on the immunoSEQ multiplex PCR assay. This immuneACCESS table, as held by TCRdb, lists in-frame sequences with V and J called but not all clones. Of the missing ones, under half trace to an unresolved V gene in checked studies; the others have no known cause. The sample yields some 150,000 clones; roughly 83% were counted once. The ten largest clones capture about 4.4% of the sample. Sequenced sample: PBMCs or T cells enriched from blood (not recorded which). All receptors come from a woman aged 45-65 years who had recovered from COVID-19.

This clone was detected only a few times. The gene calls are TRBV6-2 or TRBV6-3 and TRBJ1-1, with 9 bases matching TRBD1. J gave up 0 bases and V 5 bases, and 7 bases lay outside the gene matches. The germline gives CDR1 MNHEY, CDR2 SVGEGT. The CDR3 spans 16 residues. The CDR3 loop is CASSTSGQGLNTEAFF. CDR3 bases: TGTGCCAGCAGTACCTCCGGACAGGGGTTGAACACTGAAGCTTTCTTT.

In this sample, this clone turned up once. The CDR3: CAGRQAPTFPQYF. The CDR3 DNA reads as TGTGCCGGACGACAGGCCCCCACATTCCCCCAGTACTTC. This chain links TRBV2 with TRBJ2-4; perhaps TRBD1 as D (6 bases). Trimming pared 11 bases from V and 13 bases from J, leaving 24 bases between. CDR3 length: 13 amino acids. Germline V lookup: CDR1 SNHLY, CDR2 FYNNEI.

The chain carries TRBV29-1 and TRBJ2-1; weak D call: TRBD1 (7 bases). The CDR3 spans 12 residues. Trimming pared 4 bases from V and 5 bases from J, leaving 9 bases between. Germline V CDR1 and CDR2: SQVTM, ANQGSEA. CDR3 sequence (DNA): TGCAGCGTTGCCAGGGGGGACAATGAGCAGTTCTTC. Translated, it gives CSVARGDNEQFF.

The chain recombines TRBV3-1 (or the pseudogene TRBV3-2) with TRBJ2-5; 9 bases map to TRBD2. Germline V gene lookup returns CDR1 LGHDT and CDR2 YNNKEL (reference sequence). The trim removed 1 base at V and 1 base at J, leaving 7 bases unmatched. CDR3 size: 17 residues. The CDR3 nucleotides read TGTGCCAGCAGCCAAGTTCTTATTAGCGGGGGCCAAGAGACCCAGTACTTC. It translates to CASSQVLISGGQETQYF.

A word on this clone: Other DNA sequences in the sample encode the same CDR3. This chain connects TRBV4-1 to TRBJ2-1; a weak D match, TRBD2 (6 bases). CDR3 size: 15 residues. Trimming removed 0 bases from V and 4 bases from J, with 10 bases in between. The germline V gene encodes CDR1 MGHRA and CDR2 YSYEKL. In nucleotides, the CDR3 is TGCGCCAGCAGCCAAGATGGGGGGACTTACAATGAGCAGTTCTTC. Translating gives CASSQDGGTYNEQFF.

This chain connects TRBV3-1 (or the pseudogene TRBV3-2) to TRBJ2-2; D gene uncertain. The CDR3 extends over 14 amino acids. CDR1 is LGHDT, CDR2 YNNKEL, per germline (reference sequence). Trimming took 5 bases from V and 6 from J, leaving 13 bases between them. The CDR3 DNA reads as TGTGCCAGCAGCGACTTGTTTCTGGCCGGGGAGCTGTTTTTT. This codes for CASSDLFLAGELFF.

The V call is TRBV2, the J call TRBJ1-2, with a tentative D call TRBD1 (6 bases). The CDR3 spans 14 residues. Looked up from germline, CDR1 is SNHLY and CDR2 is FYNNEI. Trimming took off 3 bases at V and 4 bases at J, with 12 bases between the two ends. CDR3 nucleotides: TGTGCCAGCAGTGACGGCAGGGGAGCCTATGGCTACACCTTC. Translation: CASSDGRGAYGYTF.

In its sample, this clone was seen a few times. This chain uses TRBV11-2 with TRBJ2-2, with TRBD2 matching 9 bases. This CDR3 region has 16 residues. Losses at the gene ends were 5 bases for V and 2 bases for J; bases not matched to a gene: 6. From germline, CDR1 is SGHAT and CDR2 FQNNGV. The CDR3 is CASSPIAGDNTGELFF. The CDR3 nucleotides are TGTGCCAGCAGCCCCATAGCGGGAGATAACACCGGGGAGCTGTTTTTT.

This rearrangement joins TRBV5-1 to TRBJ2-7; D may be TRBD1 (5 bases). CDR1 SGHRS and CDR2 YFSETQ come from the germline V gene. V was shortened by 4 bases and J by 6 bases, with 11 bases between the two germline ends. The CDR3 runs to 12 residues. CDR3 amino acids: CASSGARFEQYV. Written as DNA, the CDR3 is TGCGCCAGCAGCGGGGCTAGATTCGAGCAGTACGTC.

This clone was seen just once. J is TRBJ1-5 and V is TRBV19, with D perhaps matching TRBD1 (6 bases). Germline CDR1 and CDR2: LNHDA and SQIVND (reference sequence). Trimming took 6 bases from V and 4 from J, leaving 13 bases between them. This CDR3 spans 14 amino acids. Here the CDR3 reads CASRPDSQNQPQHF. CDR3 coding DNA: TGTGCCAGTAGGCCGGACAGCCAAAATCAGCCCCAGCATTTT.

V is TRBV18 and J is TRBJ2-5; 8 bases are a match to TRBD1. The CDR3 is 14 amino acids. The junction had 4 bases not matched to a gene; V was cut back by 6 bases and J by 1 base. Per germline, CDR1 KGHSH and CDR2 LQKENI. CDR3 region: CASSLGQAQETQYF. DNA for the CDR3: TGTGCCAGCTCGCTGGGACAGGCCCAAGAGACCCAGTACTTC. The full variable domain, in which reference TRBV18 and TRBJ2-5 provide the parts outside the CDR3, is NAGVMQNPRHLVRRRGQEARLRCSPMKGHSHVYWYRQLPEEGLKFMVYLQKENIIDESGMPKERFSAEFPKEGPSILRIQQVVRGDSAAYFCASSLGQAQETQYFGPGTRLLVL.

The J gene is TRBJ2-5, the V gene TRBV29-1, with 9 nucleotides matching TRBD2. Trimming cost V 7 bases and J 4 bases; bases outside gene matches: 13. The length of the CDR3 is 15 residues. Looked up from germline, CDR1 is SQVTM and CDR2 is ANQGSEA. The chain's CDR3 is CSAAGGRVGSETQYF. The DNA for the CDR3 is TGCAGCGCCGCGGGAGGGCGCGTCGGCTCAGAGACCCAGTACTTC.

In its sample, this clone was seen once. The V and J genes are TRBV7-9 and TRBJ1-1; D is possibly TRBD1 (6 bases). CDR3 size: 13 residues. In germline, CDR1 is SEHNR, CDR2 FQNEAQ (reference sequence). V was pared by 5 bases and J by 1 base, with 8 bases between. CDR3 coding DNA: TGTGCCAGCAGCGGACAGCCGAACACTGAAGCTTTCTTT. Amino acid sequence: CASSGQPNTEAFF.

The rearrangement links TRBV3-1 (or the pseudogene TRBV3-2) to TRBJ1-2; no firm D call. The CDR3 spans 14 residues. V was cut by 4 bases and J by 8 bases, with 17 bases left in between. Germline assignment: CDR1 LGHDT and CDR2 YNNKEL (reference sequence). The CDR3 DNA follows: TGTGCCAGCAGCCCCCTTACGGAGGCGTTGGGCTACACCTTC. This encodes CASSPLTEALGYTF.